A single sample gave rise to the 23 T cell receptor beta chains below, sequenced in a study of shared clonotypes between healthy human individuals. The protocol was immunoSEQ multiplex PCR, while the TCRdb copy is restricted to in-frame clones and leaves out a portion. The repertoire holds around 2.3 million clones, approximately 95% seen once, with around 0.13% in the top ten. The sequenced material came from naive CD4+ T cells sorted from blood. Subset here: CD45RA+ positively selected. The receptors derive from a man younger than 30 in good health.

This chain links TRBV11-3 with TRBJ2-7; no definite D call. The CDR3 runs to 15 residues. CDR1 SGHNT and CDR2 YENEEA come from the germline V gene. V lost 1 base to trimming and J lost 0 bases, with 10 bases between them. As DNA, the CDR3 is TGTGCCAGCAGCTTAGTGGTTTTCTGCTCCTACGAGCAGTACTTC. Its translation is CASSLVVFCSYEQYF.

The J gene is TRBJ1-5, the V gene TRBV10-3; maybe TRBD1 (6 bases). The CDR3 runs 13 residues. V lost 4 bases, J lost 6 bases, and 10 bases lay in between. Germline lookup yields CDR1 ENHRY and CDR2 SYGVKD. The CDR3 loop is CAISAQGSQPQHF. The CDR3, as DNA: TGTGCCATCAGTGCGCAGGGGTCTCAGCCCCAGCATTTT.

For the CDR3, the DNA is TGTGCCAGCAGCTTAGTAGTGGTGGGCTACGAGCAGTACTTC. Protein: CASSLVVVGYEQYF. This chain connects TRBV11-2 to TRBJ2-7, with D unresolved. V lost 1 base and J 3 bases, leaving 10 bases between the germline ends. The CDR3 sequence is 14 residues long. The germline gives CDR1 SGHAT, CDR2 FQNNGV.

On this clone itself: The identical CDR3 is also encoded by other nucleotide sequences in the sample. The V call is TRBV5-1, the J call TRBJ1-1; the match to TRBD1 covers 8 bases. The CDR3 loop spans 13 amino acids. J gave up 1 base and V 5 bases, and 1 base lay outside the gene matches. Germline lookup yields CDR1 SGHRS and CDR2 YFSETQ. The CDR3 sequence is CASSGQGNTEAFF. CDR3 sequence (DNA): TGCGCCAGCAGTGGACAGGGGAACACTGAAGCTTTCTTT.

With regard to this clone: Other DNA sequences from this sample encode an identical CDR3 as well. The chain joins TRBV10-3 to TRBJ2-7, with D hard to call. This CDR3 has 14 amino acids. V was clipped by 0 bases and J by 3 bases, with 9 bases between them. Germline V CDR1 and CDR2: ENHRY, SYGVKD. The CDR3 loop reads CAISESGSSYEQYF. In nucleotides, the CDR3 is TGTGCCATCAGTGAGTCGGGCAGCAGCTACGAGCAGTACTTC.

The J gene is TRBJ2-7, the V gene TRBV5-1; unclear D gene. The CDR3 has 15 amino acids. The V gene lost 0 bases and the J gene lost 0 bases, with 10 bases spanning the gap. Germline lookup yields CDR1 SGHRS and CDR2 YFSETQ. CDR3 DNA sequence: TGCGCCAGCAGCTTGGCAGGCCACGCCTCCTACGAGCAGTACTTC. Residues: CASSLAGHASYEQYF.

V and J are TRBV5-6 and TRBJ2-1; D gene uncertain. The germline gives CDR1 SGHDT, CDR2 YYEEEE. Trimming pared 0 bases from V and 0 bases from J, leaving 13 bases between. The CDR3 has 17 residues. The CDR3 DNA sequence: TGTGCCAGCAGCTTGGTCTGGCAGGTGAGCTCCTACAATGAGCAGTTCTTC. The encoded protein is CASSLVWQVSSYNEQFF. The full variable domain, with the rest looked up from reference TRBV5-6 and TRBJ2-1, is DAGVTQSPTHLIKTRGQQVTLRCSPKSGHDTVSWYQQALGQGPQFIFQYYEEEERQRGNFPDRFSGHQFPNYSSELNVNALLLGDSALYLCASSLVWQVSSYNEQFFGPGTRLTVL.

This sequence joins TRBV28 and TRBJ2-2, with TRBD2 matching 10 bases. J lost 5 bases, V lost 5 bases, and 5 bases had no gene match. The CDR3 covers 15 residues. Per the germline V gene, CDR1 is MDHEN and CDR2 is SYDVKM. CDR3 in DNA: TGTGCCAGCAGTCCCCCAGCGGGAGGGACCGGGGAGCTGTTTTTT. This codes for CASSPPAGGTGELFF.

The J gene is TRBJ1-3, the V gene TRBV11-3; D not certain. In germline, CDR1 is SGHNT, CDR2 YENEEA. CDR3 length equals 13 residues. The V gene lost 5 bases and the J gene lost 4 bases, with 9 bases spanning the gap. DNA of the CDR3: TGTGCCAGCAGCCGGACGGGAGGAAACACCATATATTTT. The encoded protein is CASSRTGGNTIYF.

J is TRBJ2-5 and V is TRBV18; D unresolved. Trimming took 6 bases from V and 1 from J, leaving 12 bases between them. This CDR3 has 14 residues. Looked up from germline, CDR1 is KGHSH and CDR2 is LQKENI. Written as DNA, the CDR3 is TGTGCCAGCTCCCAGTATACCCTCCAAGAGACCCAGTACTTC. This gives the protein CASSQYTLQETQYF.

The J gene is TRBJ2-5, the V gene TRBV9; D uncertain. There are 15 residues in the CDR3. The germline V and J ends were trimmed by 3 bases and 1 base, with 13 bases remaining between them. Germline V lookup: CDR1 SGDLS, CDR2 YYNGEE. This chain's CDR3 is CASSAKMGIQETQYF. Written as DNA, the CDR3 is TGTGCCAGCAGCGCCAAAATGGGAATCCAAGAGACCCAGTACTTC.

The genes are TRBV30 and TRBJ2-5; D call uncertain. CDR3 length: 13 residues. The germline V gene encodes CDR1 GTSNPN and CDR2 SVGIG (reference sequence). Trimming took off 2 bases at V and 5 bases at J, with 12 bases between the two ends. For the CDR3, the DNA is TGTGCCTGGAGTCCGGGTGGGCTGGAGACCCAGTACTTC. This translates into CAWSPGGLETQYF.

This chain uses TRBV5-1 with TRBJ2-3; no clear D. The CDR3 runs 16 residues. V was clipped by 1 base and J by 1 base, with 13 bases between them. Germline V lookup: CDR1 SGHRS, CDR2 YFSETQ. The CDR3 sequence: CASSLQSRARTDTQYF. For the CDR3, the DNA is TGCGCCAGCAGCTTGCAATCTAGGGCTCGCACAGATACGCAGTATTTT.

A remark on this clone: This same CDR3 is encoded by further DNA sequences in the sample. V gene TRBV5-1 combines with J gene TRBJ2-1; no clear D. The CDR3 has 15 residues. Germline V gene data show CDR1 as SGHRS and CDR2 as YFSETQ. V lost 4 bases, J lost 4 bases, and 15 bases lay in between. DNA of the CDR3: TGCGCCAGCAGCCCGGGCCAAGGGATTTACAATGAGCAGTTCTTC. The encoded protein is CASSPGQGIYNEQFF.

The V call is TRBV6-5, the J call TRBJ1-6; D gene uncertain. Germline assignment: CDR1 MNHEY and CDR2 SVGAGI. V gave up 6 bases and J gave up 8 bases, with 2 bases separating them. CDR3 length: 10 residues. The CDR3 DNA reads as TGTGCCAGCAGAGATTCACCCCTCCACTTT. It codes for CASRDSPLHF.

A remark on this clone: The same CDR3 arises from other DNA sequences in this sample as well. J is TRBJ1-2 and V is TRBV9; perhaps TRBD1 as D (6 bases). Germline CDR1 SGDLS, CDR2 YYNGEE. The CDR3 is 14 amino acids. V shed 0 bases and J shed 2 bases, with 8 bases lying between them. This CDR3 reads CASSVGGGNYGYTF. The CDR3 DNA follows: TGTGCCAGCAGCGTAGGAGGGGGGAACTATGGCTACACCTTC.

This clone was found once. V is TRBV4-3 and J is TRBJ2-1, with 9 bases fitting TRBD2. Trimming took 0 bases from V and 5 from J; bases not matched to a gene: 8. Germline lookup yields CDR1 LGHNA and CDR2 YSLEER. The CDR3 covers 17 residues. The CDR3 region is CASSQESGRLVNNEQFF. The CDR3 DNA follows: TGCGCCAGCAGCCAAGAAAGCGGGAGGCTCGTTAACAATGAGCAGTTCTTC.

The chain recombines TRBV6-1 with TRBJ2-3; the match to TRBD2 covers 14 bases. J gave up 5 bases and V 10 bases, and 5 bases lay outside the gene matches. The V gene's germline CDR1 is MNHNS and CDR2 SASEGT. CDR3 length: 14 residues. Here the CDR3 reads CATTGTSGRDTQYF. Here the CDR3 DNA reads TGTGCCACCACTGGGACTAGCGGGAGAGATACGCAGTATTTT.

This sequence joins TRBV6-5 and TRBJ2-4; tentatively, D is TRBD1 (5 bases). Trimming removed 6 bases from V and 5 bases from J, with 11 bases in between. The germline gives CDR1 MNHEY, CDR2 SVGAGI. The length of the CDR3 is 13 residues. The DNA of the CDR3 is TGTGCCAGCAGGCGTCAGGGCGAAAACATTCAGTACTTC. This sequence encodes CASRRQGENIQYF.

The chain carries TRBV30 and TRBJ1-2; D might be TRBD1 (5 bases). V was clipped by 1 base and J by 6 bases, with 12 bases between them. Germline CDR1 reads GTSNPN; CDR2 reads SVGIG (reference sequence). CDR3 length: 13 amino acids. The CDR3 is CAWSAQGIDGYTF. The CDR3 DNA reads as TGTGCCTGGAGTGCCCAGGGTATCGATGGCTACACCTTC.

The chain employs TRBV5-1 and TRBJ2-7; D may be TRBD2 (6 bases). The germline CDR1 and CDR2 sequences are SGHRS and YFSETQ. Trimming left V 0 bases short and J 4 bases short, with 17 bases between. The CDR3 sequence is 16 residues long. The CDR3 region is CASSLGLASVGYEQYF. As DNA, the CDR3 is TGCGCCAGCAGCTTGGGTCTGGCTAGCGTCGGGTACGAGCAGTACTTC.

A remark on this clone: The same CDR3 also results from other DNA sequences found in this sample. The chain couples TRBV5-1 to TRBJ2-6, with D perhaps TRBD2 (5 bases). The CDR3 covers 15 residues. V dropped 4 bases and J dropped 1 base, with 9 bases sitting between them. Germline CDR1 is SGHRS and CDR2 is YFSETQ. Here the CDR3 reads CASSPDSSGANVLTF. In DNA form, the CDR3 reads TGCGCCAGCAGCCCGGACTCTTCTGGGGCCAACGTCCTGACTTTC. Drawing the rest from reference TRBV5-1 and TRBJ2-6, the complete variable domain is KAGVTQTPRYLIKTRGQQVTLSCSPISGHRSVSWYQQTPGQGLQFLFEYFSETQRNKGNFPGRFSGRQFSNSRSEMNVSTLELGDSALYLCASSPDSSGANVLTFGAGSRLTVL.

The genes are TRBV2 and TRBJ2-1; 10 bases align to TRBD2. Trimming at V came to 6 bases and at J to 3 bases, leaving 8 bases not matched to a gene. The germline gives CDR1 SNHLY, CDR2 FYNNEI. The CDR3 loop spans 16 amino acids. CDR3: CASRASGRSGYNEQFF. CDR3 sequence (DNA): TGTGCCAGCAGGGCTAGCGGGAGATCAGGCTACAATGAGCAGTTCTTC.